A single TCR beta chain is shown here with its context. No cognate antigen has been identified for it. The junction departs from germline at one end; a sequencing error may be responsible. These data originate in a study of tumor and adjacent non-tumor tissue in lung cancer (dated by TCRdb to the late 2010s). Broadly, across the study: By cancer type, the cohort comprised 12 adenocarcinoma patients, a couple of squamous cell carcinoma patients and 1 small cell lung cancer patient. More than 25 paired specimens, one tumor and one normal lung sample per patient, were profiled by TCRbeta CDR3 sequencing. Ages among the 15 or so patients ranged from about 31 to 80 years, there were 10 men and 5 women, and disease was at TNM stage I to III. In total, sequencing yielded 125,075,908 productive TCRbeta reads, which works out to an average of around 4.2 million reads per sample. Using bulk TCRbeta repertoires from roughly 14 lung cancer patients, the study set lung tumor tissue side by side with matched distant non-tumor lung tissue.

General findings and caveats noted by the study authors: Tumor tissue showed significantly higher TCR diversity (inverse Simpson) than normal lung tissue, at 431.37 vs 166.20 (P = 0.0075, Mann-Whitney U test). The top 100 clones accounted for a significantly larger cumulative portion of the repertoire in normal lung than in tumor tissue. With only approximately 16 patients in the cohort, the authors noted that larger samples and more detailed clinical data are needed. Neither the sequencing platform nor unique molecular identifiers are mentioned in the methods. Because peripheral blood was not sequenced, the blood TCRbeta repertoires of the lung cancer patients in the study went unexamined. Younger patients had significantly higher TCR diversity, and higher tumor TCR diversity was associated with shorter overall and disease-free survival.

From its cysteine to its phenylalanine, the CDR3 spans 14 amino acids. Only the CDR3 part of the read is kept: 42 bases, read in frame from the first base. Looking up the germline V gene yields CDR1 SQVTM and CDR2 ANQGSEA. RNA was isolated from bulk, unsorted tissue, and RNA quality was assessed with a NanoDrop ND-1000 and an Agilent 2100. Donors were newly diagnosed lung cancer patients admitted for thoracic surgery in China between August and November 2014, without prior chemotherapy. Anyone who had undergone radiotherapy or chemotherapy before, or who had another cancer at the same time, was left out of the study. Pieces of surgical tissue measuring about 1-2.2 cm3 were kept in RNAlater solution and stored at -80 degrees C until use. The library was generated by multiplex PCR. TCRdb shows the sequencer as Illumina HiSeq 2500. Following protocols modified from ARM-PCR, the researchers constructed TCRbeta libraries through three rounds of nested PCR with primers (Table S4). PCR products of 200-500 bp were gel-excised and purified with the QIAquick gel extraction kit before sequencing. Under the source paper's analysis protocol: Trimmomatic was used to clean the reads, FLASH merged the cleaned reads into complete CDR3 sequences, and MiTCR assigned the sequences to V(D)J germline segments. Clonal diversity was computed as the inverse Simpson's index with VDJtools. In-frame sequences without a premature stop codon were defined as productive reads. TCRdb cleaned the public reads at Q25 with fastp, built clones with MiXCR and kept in-frame beta chains. Rows merge per CDR3 protein into single entries with the most common DNA and genes. The V and J calls come from TCRdb's annotation, not from the publication. The sample has some 100,000 distinct CDR3 sequences on record, roughly 77% of them singletons. The top ten constitute about 40% of the sample.

Input material: lung tumor tissue. The TCR comes from a woman aged 60 to 75 with non-small cell lung cancer. The rearrangement joined TRBV29-1 to TRBJ1-5, with 11 junctional bases fitting TRBD1. For the CDR3, the sequence is CNVGGQGEAQPLHF. The DNA sequence is given as TGCAACGTTGGGGGACAGGGGGAGGCTCAGCCCCTGCATTTT.